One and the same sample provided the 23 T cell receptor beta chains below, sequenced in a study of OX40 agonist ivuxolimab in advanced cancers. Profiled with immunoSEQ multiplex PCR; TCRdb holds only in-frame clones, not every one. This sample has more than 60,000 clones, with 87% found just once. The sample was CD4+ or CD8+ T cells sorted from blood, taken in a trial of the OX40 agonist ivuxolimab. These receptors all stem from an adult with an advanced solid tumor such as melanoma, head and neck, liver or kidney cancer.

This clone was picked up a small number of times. The CDR3 loop is CASSTGLGRWYEQYF. DNA of the CDR3: TGTGCCAGCAGTACGGGGTTGGGGCGGTGGTACGAGCAGTACTTC. The chain is built from TRBV28 and TRBJ2-7; D could derive from TRBD1 or TRBD2 (5 bases each). With 5 bases removed from V and 4 bases from J, the gap between germline ends came to 18 bases. In germline, CDR1 is MDHEN, CDR2 SYDVKM. The CDR3 runs to 15 residues. Looking up the rest from reference TRBV28 and TRBJ2-7 gives the full variable domain: DVKVTQSSRYLVKRTGEKVFLECVQDMDHENMFWYRQDPGLGLRLIYFSYDVKMKEKGDIPEGYSVSREKKERFSLILESASTNQTSMYLCASSTGLGRWYEQYFGPGTRLTVT.

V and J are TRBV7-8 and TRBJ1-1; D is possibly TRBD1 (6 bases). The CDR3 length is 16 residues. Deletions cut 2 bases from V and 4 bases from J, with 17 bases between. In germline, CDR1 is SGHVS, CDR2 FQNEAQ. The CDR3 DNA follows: TGTGCCAGCAGCTTAAGACGACAGGCTCGCCGCACTGAAGCTTTCTTT. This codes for CASSLRRQARRTEAFF.

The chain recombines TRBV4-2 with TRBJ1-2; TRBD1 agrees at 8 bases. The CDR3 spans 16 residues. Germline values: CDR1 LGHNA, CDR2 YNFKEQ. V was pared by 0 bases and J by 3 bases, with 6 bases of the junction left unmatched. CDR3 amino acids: CASSQDYQGAYYGYTF. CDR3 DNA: TGTGCCAGCAGCCAAGATTACCAGGGGGCCTACTATGGCTACACCTTC.

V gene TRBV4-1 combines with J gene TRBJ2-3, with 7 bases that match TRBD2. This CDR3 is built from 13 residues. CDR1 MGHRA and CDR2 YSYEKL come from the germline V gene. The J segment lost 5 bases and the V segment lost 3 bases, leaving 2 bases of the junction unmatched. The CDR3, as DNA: TGCGCCAGCAGCCAGGGGGAGGGAGATACGCAGTATTTT. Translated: CASSQGEGDTQYF.

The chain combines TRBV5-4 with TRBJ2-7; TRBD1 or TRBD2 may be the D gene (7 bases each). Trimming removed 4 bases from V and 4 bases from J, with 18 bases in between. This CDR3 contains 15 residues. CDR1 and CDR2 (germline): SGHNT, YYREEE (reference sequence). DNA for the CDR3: TGTGCCAGCAGCCAGGGGGGGACAGACCCATACGAGCAGTACTTC. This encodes CASSQGGTDPYEQYF.

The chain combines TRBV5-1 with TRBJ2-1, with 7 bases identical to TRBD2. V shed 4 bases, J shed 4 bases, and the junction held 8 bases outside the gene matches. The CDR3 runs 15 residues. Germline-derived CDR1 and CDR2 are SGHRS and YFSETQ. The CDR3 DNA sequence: TGCGCCAGCAGCAGCGGAACTAGCGTTTACAATGAGCAGTTCTTC. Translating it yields CASSSGTSVYNEQFF.

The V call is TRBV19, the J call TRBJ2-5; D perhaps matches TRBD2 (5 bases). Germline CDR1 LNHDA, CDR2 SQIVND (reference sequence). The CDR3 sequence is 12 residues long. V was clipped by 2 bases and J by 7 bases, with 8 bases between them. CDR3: CASSIIEGTQYF. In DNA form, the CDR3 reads TGTGCCAGTAGTATAATAGAGGGGACCCAGTACTTC. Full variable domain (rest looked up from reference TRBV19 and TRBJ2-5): DGGITQSPKYLFRKEGQNVTLSCEQNLNHDAMYWYRQDPGQGLRLIYYSQIVNDFQKGDIAEGYSVSREKKESFPLTVTSAQKNPTAFYLCASSIIEGTQYFGPGTRLLVL.

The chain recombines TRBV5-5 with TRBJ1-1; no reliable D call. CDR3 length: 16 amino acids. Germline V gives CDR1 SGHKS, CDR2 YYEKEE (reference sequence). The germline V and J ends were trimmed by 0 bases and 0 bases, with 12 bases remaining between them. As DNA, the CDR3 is TGTGCCAGCAGCTTGGTGGGTACGGCCCTGAACACTGAAGCTTTCTTT. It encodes CASSLVGTALNTEAFF.

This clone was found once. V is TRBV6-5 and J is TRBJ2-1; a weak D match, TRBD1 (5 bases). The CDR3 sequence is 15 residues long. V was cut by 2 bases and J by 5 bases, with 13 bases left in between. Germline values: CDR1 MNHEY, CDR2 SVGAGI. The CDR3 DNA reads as TGTGCCAGCAGTTACACAACGACAGCGCACAATGAGCAGTTCTTC. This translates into CASSYTTTAHNEQFF.

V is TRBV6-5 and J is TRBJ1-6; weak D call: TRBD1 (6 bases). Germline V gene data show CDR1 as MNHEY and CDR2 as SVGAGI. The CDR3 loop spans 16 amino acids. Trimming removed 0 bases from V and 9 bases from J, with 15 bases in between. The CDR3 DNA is TGTGCCAGCAGTTACTCGAAATTGGGGGCAAGTTCACCCCTCCACTTT. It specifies CASSYSKLGASSPLHF.

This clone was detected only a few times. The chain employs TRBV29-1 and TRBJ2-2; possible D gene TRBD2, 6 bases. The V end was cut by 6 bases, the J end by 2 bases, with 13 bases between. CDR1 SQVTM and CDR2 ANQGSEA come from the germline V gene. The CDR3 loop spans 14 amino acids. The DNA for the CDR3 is TGCAGCGTGGCGGGGCTAGACAACACCGGGGAGCTGTTTTTT. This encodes CSVAGLDNTGELFF.

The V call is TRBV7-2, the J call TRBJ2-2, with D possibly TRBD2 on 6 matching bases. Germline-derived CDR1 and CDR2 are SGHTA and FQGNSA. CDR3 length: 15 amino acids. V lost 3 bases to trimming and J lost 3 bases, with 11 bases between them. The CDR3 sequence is CASSFWRGYTGELFF. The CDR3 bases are TGTGCCAGCAGCTTCTGGCGGGGATACACCGGGGAGCTGTTTTTT.

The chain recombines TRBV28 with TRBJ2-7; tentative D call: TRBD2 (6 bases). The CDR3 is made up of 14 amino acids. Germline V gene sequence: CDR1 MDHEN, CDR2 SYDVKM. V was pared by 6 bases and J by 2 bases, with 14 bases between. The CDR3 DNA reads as TGTGCCAGCAGCCCTGGAGGGGTAGCCTACGAGCAGTACTTC. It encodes CASSPGGVAYEQYF.

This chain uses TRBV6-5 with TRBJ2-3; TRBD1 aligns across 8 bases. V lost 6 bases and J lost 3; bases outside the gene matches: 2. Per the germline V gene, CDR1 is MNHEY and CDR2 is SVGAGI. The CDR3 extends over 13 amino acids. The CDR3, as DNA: TGTGCCAGCAGCAGACAGGGGACAGATACGCAGTATTTT. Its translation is CASSRQGTDTQYF.

The CDR3 is CASSFPGPGAGGIYEQYF. Written as DNA, the CDR3 is TGTGCCAGCAGCTTCCCCGGCCCGGGGGCGGGAGGAATCTACGAGCAGTACTTC. The V call is TRBV7-9, the J call TRBJ2-7; 8 bases align to TRBD2. This CDR3 is built from 18 residues. CDR1 and CDR2 (germline): SEHNR, FQNEAQ (reference sequence). J gave up 3 bases and V 3 bases, and 16 bases lay outside the gene matches.

The CDR3 DNA follows: TGTGCCAGCAGCTTATCCCGGGACAGGGGCGCATTTGGCAATCAGCCCCAGCATTTT. It translates to CASSLSRDRGAFGNQPQHF. The V call is TRBV13, the J call TRBJ1-5; TRBD1 matches 10 bases. Germline V lookup: CDR1 PRHDT, CDR2 FYEKMQ (reference sequence). This CDR3 has 19 amino acids. The V gene end was trimmed by 2 bases and the J gene end by 2 bases; junction bases not matched to a gene: 12.

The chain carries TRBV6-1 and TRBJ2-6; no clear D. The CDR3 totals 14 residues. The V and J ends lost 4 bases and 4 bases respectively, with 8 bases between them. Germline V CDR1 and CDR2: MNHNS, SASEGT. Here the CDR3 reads CASSGERGANVLTF. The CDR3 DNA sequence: TGTGCCAGCAGTGGAGAGAGGGGGGCCAACGTCCTGACTTTC.

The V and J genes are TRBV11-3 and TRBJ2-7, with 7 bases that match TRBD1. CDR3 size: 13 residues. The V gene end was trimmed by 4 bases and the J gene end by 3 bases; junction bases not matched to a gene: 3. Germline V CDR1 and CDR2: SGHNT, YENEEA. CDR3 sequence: CASSSYRGYEQYF. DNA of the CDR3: TGTGCCAGCAGCTCCTACAGGGGCTACGAGCAGTACTTC. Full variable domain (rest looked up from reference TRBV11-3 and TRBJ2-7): EAGVVQSPRYKIIEKKQPVAFWCNPISGHNTLYWYLQNLGQGPELLIRYENEEAVDDSQLPKDRFSAERLKGVDSTLKIQPAELGDSAVYLCASSSYRGYEQYFGPGTRLTVT.

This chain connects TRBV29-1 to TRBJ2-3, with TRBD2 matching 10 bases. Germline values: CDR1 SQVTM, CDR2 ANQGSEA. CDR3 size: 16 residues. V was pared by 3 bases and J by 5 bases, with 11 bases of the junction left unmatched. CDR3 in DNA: TGCAGCGTTGATCCGTTTGCTAGCGGGAGAAAAGATACGCAGTATTTT. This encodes CSVDPFASGRKDTQYF.

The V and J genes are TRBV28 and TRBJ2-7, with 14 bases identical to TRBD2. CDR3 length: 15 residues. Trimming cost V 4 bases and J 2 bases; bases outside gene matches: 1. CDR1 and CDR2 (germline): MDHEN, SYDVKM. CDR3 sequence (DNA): TGTGCCAGCAGTTGGGGACTAGCGGGAGCCTACGAGCAGTACTTC. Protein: CASSWGLAGAYEQYF.

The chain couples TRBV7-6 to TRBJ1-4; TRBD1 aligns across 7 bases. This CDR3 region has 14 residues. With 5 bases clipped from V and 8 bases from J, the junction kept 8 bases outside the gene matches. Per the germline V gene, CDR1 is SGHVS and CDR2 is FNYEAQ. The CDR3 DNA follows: TGTGCCAGCAGCCCCCGACAGGGTGGCGAAAAACTGTTTTTT. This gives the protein CASSPRQGGEKLFF.

The CDR3, as DNA: TGCAGTGTGACCGGGACTAGCGCCAAAGAAAGTACGCAGTATTTT. Translated: CSVTGTSAKESTQYF. The V call is TRBV29-1, the J call TRBJ2-3, with 10 bases identical to TRBD2. The germline CDR1 and CDR2 sequences are SQVTM and ANQGSEA. This CDR3 is built from 15 residues.

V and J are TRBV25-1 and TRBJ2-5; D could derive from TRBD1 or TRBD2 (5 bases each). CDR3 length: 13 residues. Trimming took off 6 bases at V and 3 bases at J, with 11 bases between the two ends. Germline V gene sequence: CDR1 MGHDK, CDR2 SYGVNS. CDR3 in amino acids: CASRRGSKETQYF. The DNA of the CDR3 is TGTGCCAGCAGGAGGGGATCTAAAGAGACCCAGTACTTC.